This T cell receptor beta chain was retrieved from a study of cytomegalovirus exposure and HLA in healthy donors. Study-wide findings and caveats: It emerged from a later analysis that several of the most significant clusters appeared to be linked to common viral pathogens. In a later analysis, DRB1 alleles had the most associated TCRs; HLA-C alleles the fewest.

Healthy donors of bone marrow made up the group. J was trimmed by 4 bases and V by 6 bases; bases with no gene match: 9. The germline V gene encodes CDR1 GTSNPN and CDR2 SVGIG (reference sequence). The CDR3 contains 15 residues. The study ran its PCR with 60 Vbeta and 13 Jbeta primers. Repertoires were generated with immunoSEQ multiplex PCR, while TCRdb's copy carries only in-frame clones and drops some. This table has 160,000 or so clones, approximately 80% appearing once. Worth noting for this clone: Its antigen is not identified.

The chain is built from TRBV30 and TRBJ2-1; TRBD1 agrees at 10 bases. Material for sequencing was PBMCs. The source is a woman between 18 and 29 years old in good health and CMV-seropositive. This CDR3 is CACVPGQGTYNEQFF. CDR3 coding DNA: TGTGCCTGTGTACCGGGACAGGGGACGTACAATGAGCAGTTCTTC.